The subject of this entry is one T cell receptor (beta chain). These data are taken from a study of blood T cell repertoires in COVID-19. Study processing details: How many nucleated cells were present was estimated from reference gene primer amplification. Clones were sequenced by immunoSEQ multiplex PCR, and TCRdb holds only the in-frame ones, with some missing. V, J and clone size reflect that table, while D and trimming were determined from the DNA. The top ten clones hold 5.6% of a sample with roughly 60,000 clones, around 80% of them seen once. This TCR was sampled from a woman aged 60-70 years with acute or convalescent COVID-19. Sequenced: peripheral blood.

For the CDR3, the DNA is TGTGCCAGCAGTCCGGAGGACCGAACAGATACGCAGTATTTT. Encoded protein: CASSPEDRTDTQYF. The chain has TRBV6-5 and TRBJ2-3, with D possibly being TRBD2 (5 bases). Germline V gene data show CDR1 as MNHEY and CDR2 as SVGAGI. The CDR3 covers 14 residues. V lost 5 bases, J lost 3 bases, and 12 bases lay in between.